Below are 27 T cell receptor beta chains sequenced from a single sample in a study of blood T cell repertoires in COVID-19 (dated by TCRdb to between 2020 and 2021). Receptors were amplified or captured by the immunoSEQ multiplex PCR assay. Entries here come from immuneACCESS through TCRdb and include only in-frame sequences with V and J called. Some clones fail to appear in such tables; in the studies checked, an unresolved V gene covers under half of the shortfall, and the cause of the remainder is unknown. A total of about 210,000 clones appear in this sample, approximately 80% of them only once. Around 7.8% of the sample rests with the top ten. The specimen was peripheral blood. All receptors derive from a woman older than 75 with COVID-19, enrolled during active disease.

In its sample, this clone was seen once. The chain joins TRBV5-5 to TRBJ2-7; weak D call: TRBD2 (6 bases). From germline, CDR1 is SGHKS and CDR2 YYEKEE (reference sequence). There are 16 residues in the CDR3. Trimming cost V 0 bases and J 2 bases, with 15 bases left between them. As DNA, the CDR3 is TGTGCCAGCAGCTTGGTCTATGGGCGGGGTACCTACGAGCAGTACTTC. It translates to CASSLVYGRGTYEQYF.

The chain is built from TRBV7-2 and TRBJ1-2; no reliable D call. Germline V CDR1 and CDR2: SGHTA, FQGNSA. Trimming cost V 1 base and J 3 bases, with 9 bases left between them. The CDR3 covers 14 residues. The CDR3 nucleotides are TGTGCCAGCAGCTTAGAATGGTCAGACTATGGCTACACCTTC. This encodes CASSLEWSDYGYTF.

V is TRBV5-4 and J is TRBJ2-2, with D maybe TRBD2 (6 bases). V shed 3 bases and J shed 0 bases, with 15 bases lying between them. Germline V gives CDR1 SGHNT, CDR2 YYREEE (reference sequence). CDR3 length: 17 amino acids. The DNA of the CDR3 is TGTGCCAGCAGCTCGGGTACTTCTAGCGCGAACACCGGGGAGCTGTTTTTT. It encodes CASSSGTSSANTGELFF.

CDR3 protein: CASRQTGTTEAFF. The CDR3 DNA follows: TGCGCCAGCAGACAAACAGGGACCACTGAAGCTTTCTTT. The V and J genes are TRBV10-1 and TRBJ1-1, with a tentative D call TRBD1 (6 bases). This CDR3 has 13 amino acids. Trimming stripped 6 bases from V and 4 bases from J, with 12 bases between. The germline V gene encodes CDR1 WNHNN and CDR2 SYGVQD (reference sequence).

CDR3 nucleotides: TGCGCCAGCAGCCTGGGACTTCCCACAGATACGCAGTATTTT. Protein product: CASSLGLPTDTQYF. The chain links TRBV4-1 to TRBJ2-3, with D perhaps matching TRBD2 (6 bases). V lost 4 bases to trimming and J lost 2 bases, with 10 bases between them. The CDR3 runs to 14 residues. Per the germline V gene, CDR1 is MGHRA and CDR2 is YSYEKL.

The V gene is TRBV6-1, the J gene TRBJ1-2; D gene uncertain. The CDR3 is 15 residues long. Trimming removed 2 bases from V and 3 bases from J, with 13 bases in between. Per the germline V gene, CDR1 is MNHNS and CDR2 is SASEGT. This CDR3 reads CASSERGKEYYGYTF. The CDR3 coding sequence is TGTGCCAGCAGTGAACGGGGAAAGGAGTACTATGGCTACACCTTC.

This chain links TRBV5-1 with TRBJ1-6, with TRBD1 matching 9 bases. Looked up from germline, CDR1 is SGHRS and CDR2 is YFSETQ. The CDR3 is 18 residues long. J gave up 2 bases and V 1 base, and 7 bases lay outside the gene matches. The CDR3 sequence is CASSLREQGATYNSPLHF. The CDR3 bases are TGCGCCAGCAGCTTGAGGGAACAGGGGGCTACCTATAATTCACCCCTCCACTTT. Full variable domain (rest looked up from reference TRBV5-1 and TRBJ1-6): KAGVTQTPRYLIKTRGQQVTLSCSPISGHRSVSWYQQTPGQGLQFLFEYFSETQRNKGNFPGRFSGRQFSNSRSEMNVSTLELGDSALYLCASSLREQGATYNSPLHFGNGTRLTVT.

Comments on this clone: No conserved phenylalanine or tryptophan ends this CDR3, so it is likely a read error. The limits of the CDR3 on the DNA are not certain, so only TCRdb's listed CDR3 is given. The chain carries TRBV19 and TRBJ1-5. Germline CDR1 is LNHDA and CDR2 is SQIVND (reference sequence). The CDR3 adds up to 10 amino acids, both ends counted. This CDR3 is CASTTPRGRN.

The DNA of the CDR3 is TGTGCCAGCAGCTTAGGCGGGTCCTATGGCTACACCTTC. Its translation is CASSLGGSYGYTF. This chain connects TRBV5-6 to TRBJ1-2; D is unresolved. Germline CDR1 SGHDT, CDR2 YYEEEE. Trimming cost V 2 bases and J 4 bases, with 9 bases left between them. The CDR3 sequence is 13 residues long.

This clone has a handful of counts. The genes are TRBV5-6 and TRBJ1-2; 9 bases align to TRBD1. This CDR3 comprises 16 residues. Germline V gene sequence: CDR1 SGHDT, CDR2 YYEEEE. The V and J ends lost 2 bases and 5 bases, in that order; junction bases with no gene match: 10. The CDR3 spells CASSFRGTGIGYGYTF. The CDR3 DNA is TGTGCCAGCAGCTTCAGAGGGACAGGGATTGGGTATGGCTACACCTTC.

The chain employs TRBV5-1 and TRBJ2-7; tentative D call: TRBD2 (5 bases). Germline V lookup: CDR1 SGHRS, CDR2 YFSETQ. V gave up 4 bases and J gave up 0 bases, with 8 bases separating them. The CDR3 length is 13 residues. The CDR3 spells CASSATSSYEQYF. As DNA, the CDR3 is TGCGCCAGCAGCGCAACTAGCTCCTACGAGCAGTACTTC.

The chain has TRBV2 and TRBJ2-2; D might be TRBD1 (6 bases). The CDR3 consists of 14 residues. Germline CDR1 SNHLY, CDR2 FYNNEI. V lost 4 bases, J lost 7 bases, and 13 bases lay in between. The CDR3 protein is CASSGQGIGGELFF. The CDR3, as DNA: TGTGCCAGCAGTGGGCAGGGGATAGGCGGGGAGCTGTTTTTT.

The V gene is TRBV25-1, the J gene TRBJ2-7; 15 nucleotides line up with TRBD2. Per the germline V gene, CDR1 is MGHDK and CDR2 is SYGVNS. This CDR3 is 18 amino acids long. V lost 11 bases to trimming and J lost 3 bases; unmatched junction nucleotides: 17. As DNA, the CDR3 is TGTGCCTCACAGGGTCCGGGGACTAGCGGGAGGCAAATCTACGAGCAGTACTTC. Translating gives CASQGPGTSGRQIYEQYF.

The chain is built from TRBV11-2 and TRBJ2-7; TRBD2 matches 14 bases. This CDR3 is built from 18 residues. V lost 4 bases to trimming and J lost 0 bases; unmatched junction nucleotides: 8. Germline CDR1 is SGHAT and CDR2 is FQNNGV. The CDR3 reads CASSWGTSGGLNSYEQYF. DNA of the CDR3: TGTGCCAGCAGCTGGGGGACTAGCGGGGGCCTTAACTCCTACGAGCAGTACTTC.

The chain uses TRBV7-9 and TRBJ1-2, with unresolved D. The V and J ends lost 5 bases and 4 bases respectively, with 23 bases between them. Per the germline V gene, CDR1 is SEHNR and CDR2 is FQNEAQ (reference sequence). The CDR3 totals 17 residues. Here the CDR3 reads CASSQAGSRARSYGYTF. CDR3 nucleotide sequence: TGTGCCAGCAGCCAGGCGGGCAGTCGGGCGCGCAGCTATGGCTACACCTTC. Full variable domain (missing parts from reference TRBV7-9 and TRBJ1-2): DTGVSQNPRHKITKRGQNVTFRCDPISEHNRLYWYRQTLGQGPEFLTYFQNEAQLEKSRLLSDRFSAERPKGSFSTLEIQRTEQGDSAMYLCASSQAGSRARSYGYTFGSGTRLTVV.

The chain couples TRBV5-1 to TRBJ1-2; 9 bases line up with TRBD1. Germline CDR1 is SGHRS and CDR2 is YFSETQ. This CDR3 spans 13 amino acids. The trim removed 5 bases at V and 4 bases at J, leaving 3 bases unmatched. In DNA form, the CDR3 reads TGCGCCAGCAGGACGGGACAGGGCTATGGCTACACCTTC. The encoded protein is CASRTGQGYGYTF. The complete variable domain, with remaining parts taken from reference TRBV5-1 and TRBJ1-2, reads KAGVTQTPRYLIKTRGQQVTLSCSPISGHRSVSWYQQTPGQGLQFLFEYFSETQRNKGNFPGRFSGRQFSNSRSEMNVSTLELGDSALYLCASRTGQGYGYTFGSGTRLTVV.

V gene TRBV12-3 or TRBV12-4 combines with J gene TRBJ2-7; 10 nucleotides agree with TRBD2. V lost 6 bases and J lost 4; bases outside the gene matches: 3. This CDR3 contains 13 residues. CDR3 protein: CASRYSGRYEQYF. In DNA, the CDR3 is TGTGCCAGCAGATATAGCGGGAGGTACGAGCAGTACTTC.

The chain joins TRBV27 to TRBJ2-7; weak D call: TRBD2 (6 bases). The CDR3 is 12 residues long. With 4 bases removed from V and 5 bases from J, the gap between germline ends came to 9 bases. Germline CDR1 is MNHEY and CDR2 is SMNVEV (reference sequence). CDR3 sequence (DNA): TGTGCCAGCAGTTACTTAGCGGACGAGCAGTACTTC. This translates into CASSYLADEQYF.

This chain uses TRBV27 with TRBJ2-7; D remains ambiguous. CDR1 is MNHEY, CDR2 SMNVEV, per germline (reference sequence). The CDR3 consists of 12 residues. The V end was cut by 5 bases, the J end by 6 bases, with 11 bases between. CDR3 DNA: TGTGCCAGCAGTCCTACCGGGTTCGAGCAGTACTTC. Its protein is CASSPTGFEQYF.

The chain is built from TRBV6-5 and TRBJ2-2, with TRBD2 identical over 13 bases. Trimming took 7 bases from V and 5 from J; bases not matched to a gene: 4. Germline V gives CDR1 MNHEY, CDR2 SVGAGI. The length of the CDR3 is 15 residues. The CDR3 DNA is TGTGCCAGCAAACTAGCGGGAGGGCCTACCGGGGAGCTGTTTTTT. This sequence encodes CASKLAGGPTGELFF.

The CDR3 DNA follows: TGTGCCAGCAGTGGGGCCAAAAATCAGCCCCAGCATTTT. Translated, it gives CASSGAKNQPQHF. The chain has TRBV27 and TRBJ1-5, with D possibly being TRBD1 (5 bases). This CDR3 is 13 amino acids long. The V and J ends lost 5 bases and 4 bases respectively, with 9 bases between them. Per the germline V gene, CDR1 is MNHEY and CDR2 is SMNVEV (reference sequence).

CDR3 sequence (DNA): TGTGCCAGCAGCCTTGGGGGGGCGCGCGGAAACACCATATATTTT. This codes for CASSLGGARGNTIYF. This chain uses TRBV3-1 (or the pseudogene TRBV3-2) with TRBJ1-3; a possible D gene is TRBD1 (6 bases). This CDR3 comprises 15 residues. The V and J ends lost 4 bases and 4 bases respectively, with 14 bases between them. The germline V gene has CDR1 LGHDT and CDR2 YNNKEL (reference sequence).

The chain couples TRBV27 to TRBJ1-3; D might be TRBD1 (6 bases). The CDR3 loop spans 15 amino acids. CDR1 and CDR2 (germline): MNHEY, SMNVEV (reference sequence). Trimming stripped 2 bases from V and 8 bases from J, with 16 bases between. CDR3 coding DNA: TGTGCCAGCAGTTTACGCGGGGGCCAGGTTGACACCATATATTTT. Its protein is CASSLRGGQVDTIYF.

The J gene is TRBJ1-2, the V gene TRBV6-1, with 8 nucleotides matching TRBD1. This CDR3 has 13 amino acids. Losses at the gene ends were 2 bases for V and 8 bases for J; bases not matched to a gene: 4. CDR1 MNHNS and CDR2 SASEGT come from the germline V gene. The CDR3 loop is CASSERQGLGYTF. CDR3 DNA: TGTGCCAGCAGTGAAAGACAGGGGTTAGGCTACACCTTC.

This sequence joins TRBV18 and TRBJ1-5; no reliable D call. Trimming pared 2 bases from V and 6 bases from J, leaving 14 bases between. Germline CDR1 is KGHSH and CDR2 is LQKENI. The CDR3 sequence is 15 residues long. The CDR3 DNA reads TGTGCCAGCTCACCAGGTTACGGGGAGGGTCAGCCCCAGCATTTT. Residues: CASSPGYGEGQPQHF.

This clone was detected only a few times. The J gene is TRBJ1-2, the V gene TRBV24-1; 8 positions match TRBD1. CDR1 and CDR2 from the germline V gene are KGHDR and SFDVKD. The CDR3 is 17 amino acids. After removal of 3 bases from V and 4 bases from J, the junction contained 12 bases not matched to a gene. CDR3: CATSDPDPGGGGYGYTF. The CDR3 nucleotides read TGTGCCACCAGTGATCCCGACCCAGGGGGCGGGGGCTATGGCTACACCTTC.

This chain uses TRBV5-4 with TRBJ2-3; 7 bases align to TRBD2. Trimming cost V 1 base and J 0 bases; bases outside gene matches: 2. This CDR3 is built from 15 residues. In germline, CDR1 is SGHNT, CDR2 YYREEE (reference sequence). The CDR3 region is CASSLLAESTDTQYF. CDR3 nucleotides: TGTGCCAGCAGCTTGCTAGCGGAGAGCACAGATACGCAGTATTTT.